The 28 T cell receptor beta chains in this list originate from one sample, sequenced in a study of CD8 T cells in Susac syndrome. RNA, at about 0.5 to 1 ug, was reverse transcribed with random hexamers. Each CDR3 protein is one row after TCRdb ran MiXCR on the immunoSEQ multiplex PCR reads. The sample holds 75,000 to 95,000 distinct CDR3 sequences; 85% to 95% are singletons and the top ten take over 0.35%. The sample taken for sequencing was CD8+ T cells from PBMCs. The receptors come from a human donor with Susac syndrome.

This chain joins TRBV27 and TRBJ2-7; D might be TRBD2 (5 bases). Between the trimmed V and J ends, which lost 4 bases and 2 bases, there was a span of 9 bases. Germline assignment: CDR1 MNHEY and CDR2 SMNVEV (reference sequence). The length of the CDR3 is 13 residues. The CDR3 region has the DNA TGTGCCAGCAGTTCCGGACTGACCTACGAGCAGTACTTC. This gives the protein CASSSGLTYEQYF.

The J gene is TRBJ1-5, the V gene TRBV27, with D perhaps TRBD1 (5 bases). CDR1 is MNHEY, CDR2 SMNVEV, per germline (reference sequence). V was pared by 3 bases and J by 0 bases, with 9 bases between. This CDR3 comprises 15 residues. This CDR3 is CASSLLGVSNQPQHF. CDR3 bases: TGTGCCAGCAGTTTGTTAGGGGTTAGCAATCAGCCCCAGCATTTT.

This chain links TRBV4-2 with TRBJ2-7; TRBD2 is a possible D gene (6 bases). V was shortened by 2 bases and J by 0 bases, with 14 bases between the two germline ends. The CDR3 length is 16 residues. CDR1 and CDR2 (germline): LGHNA, YNFKEQ. The CDR3 DNA follows: TGTGCCAGCAGCCAACACCCGGGACTGGACTCCTACGAGCAGTACTTC. The encoded protein is CASSQHPGLDSYEQYF.

The rearrangement uses TRBV5-6 and TRBJ2-4; 9 nucleotides match TRBD1. Germline V gives CDR1 SGHDT, CDR2 YYEEEE. CDR3 length: 14 amino acids. V trimming: 4 bases; J trimming: 5 bases; junction bases outside the gene matches: 4. DNA for the CDR3: TGTGCCAGCAGCAGCTGGACAGGGGAAAACATTCAGTACTTC. Translation: CASSSWTGENIQYF.

CDR3 nucleotide sequence: TGCAGTGCTAGTTTGACTCCGGCCGATAATGAGCAGTTCTTC. As protein: CSASLTPADNEQFF. This rearrangement joins TRBV20-1 to TRBJ2-1; D not certain. The CDR3 is made up of 14 amino acids. V dropped 3 bases and J dropped 7 bases, with 16 bases sitting between them. The germline V gene has CDR1 DFQATT and CDR2 SNEGSKA (reference sequence).

The genes are TRBV5-1 and TRBJ2-1; TRBD2 might be the D (6 bases). CDR1 SGHRS and CDR2 YFSETQ come from the germline V gene. The CDR3 has 12 amino acids. V was trimmed by 1 base and J by 9 bases, leaving 8 bases between them. The CDR3 spells CASSLPGSEQFF. In DNA, the CDR3 is TGCGCCAGCAGCTTGCCCGGGAGTGAGCAGTTCTTC.

This clonotype was picked up one time. This chain connects TRBV4-1 to TRBJ1-5; 9 nucleotides agree with TRBD1. Unmatched junction bases numbered 4, after V lost 1 base and J lost 3 bases. In germline, CDR1 is MGHRA, CDR2 YSYEKL. The CDR3 has 16 residues. The CDR3 DNA reads TGCGCCAGCAGCCAAGTTGGGACAGGGAACAATCAGCCCCAGCATTTT. This translates into CASSQVGTGNNQPQHF.

This CDR3 reads CASSSGIEAFF. The CDR3 DNA reads TGTGCCAGCAGCTCAGGTATCGAGGCTTTCTTT. The chain uses TRBV11-1 and TRBJ1-1; D not resolved. V dropped 4 bases and J dropped 11 bases, with 11 bases sitting between them. Germline assignment: CDR1 SGHAT and CDR2 FQDESV (reference sequence). The CDR3 extends over 11 amino acids.

The rearrangement links TRBV6-5 to TRBJ2-3; tentative D call: TRBD1 (5 bases). Germline lookup yields CDR1 MNHEY and CDR2 SVGAGI. The CDR3 loop spans 14 amino acids. Trimming cost V 4 bases and J 2 bases, with 10 bases left between them. CDR3 amino acids: CASSLTDFTDTQYF. The CDR3 coding sequence is TGTGCCAGCAGTTTGACAGACTTCACAGATACGCAGTATTTT.

The chain combines TRBV4-3 with TRBJ2-2; perhaps TRBD1 as D (5 bases). Germline V gene lookup returns CDR1 LGHNA and CDR2 YSLEER. The V gene lost 5 bases and the J gene lost 5 bases, with 15 bases spanning the gap. The CDR3 covers 15 residues. The CDR3 sequence is CASSSPLGATGELFF. The CDR3 DNA reads as TGCGCCAGCAGCTCCCCCCTTGGGGCTACCGGGGAGCTGTTTTTT.

The chain combines TRBV7-9 with TRBJ1-2; 9 bases match TRBD1. Germline V gives CDR1 SEHNR, CDR2 FQNEAQ (reference sequence). The V and J ends lost 6 bases and 7 bases, in that order; junction bases with no gene match: 12. The CDR3 is 15 residues long. CDR3: CASRYPGQGATGYTF. CDR3 coding DNA: TGTGCCAGCAGGTACCCGGGACAGGGTGCTACTGGCTACACCTTC.

The rearrangement uses TRBV20-1 and TRBJ2-2; no clear D. CDR3 length: 14 residues. Deletions cut 6 bases from V and 4 bases from J, with 15 bases between. CDR1 DFQATT and CDR2 SNEGSKA come from the germline V gene (reference sequence). CDR3 sequence reads: CSASGLHTTGELFF. The CDR3 bases are TGCAGTGCGTCCGGGCTGCATACCACCGGGGAGCTGTTTTTT.

The chain recombines TRBV29-1 with TRBJ2-1; D is undetermined. V lost 3 bases and J 6 bases, leaving 9 bases between the germline ends. The CDR3 spans 12 residues. Germline assignment: CDR1 SQVTM and CDR2 ANQGSEA. CDR3 DNA: TGCAGCGTTGAGATGCTCTCCAATGAGCAGTTCTTC. Its protein is CSVEMLSNEQFF.

The V gene is TRBV7-9, the J gene TRBJ2-7, with TRBD2 identical over 9 bases. In germline, CDR1 is SEHNR, CDR2 FQNEAQ (reference sequence). The CDR3 sequence is 14 residues long. The junction had 8 bases not matched to a gene; V was cut back by 4 bases and J by 7 bases. As DNA, the CDR3 is TGTGCCAGCAGCTCCGCGGGAGGGCCGCGGGAGCAGTACTTC. It specifies CASSSAGGPREQYF.

The V call is TRBV12-3 or TRBV12-4, the J call TRBJ2-3; 10 bases line up with TRBD2. V dropped 7 bases and J dropped 5; count of bases not matched to a gene: 6. There are 14 residues in the CDR3. CDR3 loop: CASNLAGVEDTQYF. The CDR3 coding sequence is TGTGCCAGCAACCTAGCGGGAGTAGAAGATACGCAGTATTTT.

The chain combines TRBV7-9 with TRBJ2-1; D might be TRBD2 (6 bases). Germline-derived CDR1 and CDR2 are SEHNR and FQNEAQ (reference sequence). The V and J ends lost 0 bases and 9 bases respectively, with 6 bases between them. This CDR3 region has 12 residues. CDR3 loop: CASSLAGGEQFF. Written as DNA, the CDR3 is TGTGCCAGCAGCTTAGCGGGGGGTGAGCAGTTCTTC.

V and J are TRBV3-1 and TRBJ2-7; no definite D call. From germline, CDR1 is LGHDT and CDR2 YNNKEL (reference sequence). Trimming stripped 2 bases from V and 2 bases from J, with 10 bases between. The CDR3 spans 14 residues. The CDR3 DNA reads TGTGCCAGCAGCCAATACCCTCCTCCCTACGAGCAGTACTTC. Translating gives CASSQYPPPYEQYF.

Here the CDR3 DNA reads TGTGCCAGCAGCGACCCGGGACATTCATACGAGCAGTACTTC. This sequence encodes CASSDPGHSYEQYF. The chain has TRBV7-9 and TRBJ2-7, with D possibly TRBD1 on 6 matching bases. V gave up 5 bases and J gave up 4 bases, with 15 bases separating them. The CDR3 sequence is 14 residues long. CDR1 and CDR2 from the germline V gene are SEHNR and FQNEAQ (reference sequence).

The chain uses TRBV5-6 and TRBJ2-1, with 8 bases that match TRBD2. The V segment lost 0 bases and the J segment 4 bases; nucleotides outside the gene matches: 6. The CDR3 extends over 16 amino acids. Germline CDR1 is SGHDT and CDR2 is YYEEEE. The DNA of the CDR3 is TGTGCCAGCAGCTTGGCGGGAGGGAGCCTATACAATGAGCAGTTCTTC. The encoded protein is CASSLAGGSLYNEQFF.

This rearrangement joins TRBV27 to TRBJ1-5; 10 positions match TRBD1. This CDR3 comprises 14 residues. CDR1 is MNHEY and CDR2 is SMNVEV in the germline V gene (reference sequence). V was clipped by 5 bases and J by 6 bases; unmatched bases: 4. The CDR3 sequence: CASSDGTGVQPQHF. The DNA of the CDR3 is TGTGCCAGCAGTGACGGGACAGGGGTTCAGCCCCAGCATTTT.

Of note for this clonotype: One end of the junction does not line up with germline, which may come from a read error. The genes are TRBV12-3 or TRBV12-4 and TRBJ1-4; unclear D gene. The CDR3 loop spans 12 amino acids. This CDR3 is CASRLMDEKLFF. CDR3 bases: TGCGCCAGCCGGTTGATGGATGAAAAACTGTTTTTT.

Comments on this clonotype: The junction does not match germline at one end; this may be a read error. The chain combines TRBV2 with TRBJ2-5, with 7 bases fitting TRBD2. Germline V gives CDR1 SNHLY, CDR2 FYNNEI. The CDR3 runs to 11 residues. The CDR3: CASSDTSAQNF. The CDR3 bases are TGTGCCAGCAGTGATACTAGCGCACAAAACTTC.

The chain has TRBV6-2 or TRBV6-3 and TRBJ2-7; 9 bases are shared with TRBD2. Per the germline V gene, CDR1 is MNHEY and CDR2 is SVGEGT. The V segment lost 2 bases and the J segment 3 bases; nucleotides outside the gene matches: 11. This CDR3 has 17 amino acids. CDR3 sequence (DNA): TGTGCCAGCAGTTACAATTTCCCCGCTAGCGGGATCTACGAGCAGTACTTC. It translates to CASSYNFPASGIYEQYF.

The chain recombines TRBV6-5 with TRBJ2-7; 8 bases agree with TRBD2. This CDR3 has 14 amino acids. The germline CDR1 and CDR2 sequences are MNHEY and SVGAGI. V lost 4 bases, J lost 5 bases, and 7 bases stayed unmatched. The CDR3 is CASSLYGGRNEQYF. In DNA, the CDR3 is TGTGCCAGCAGTTTGTATGGCGGGAGGAACGAGCAGTACTTC.

The chain is built from TRBV5-8 and TRBJ2-6, with a possible D match to TRBD2 (5 bases). The V gene lost 4 bases and the J gene lost 2 bases, with 13 bases spanning the gap. Germline values: CDR1 SGHTS, CDR2 YDEGEE. The CDR3 has 16 amino acids. Here the CDR3 reads CASSPSGGTGANVLTF. The CDR3, as DNA: TGTGCCAGCAGCCCGAGCGGAGGAACTGGGGCCAACGTCCTGACTTTC.

The rearrangement joins TRBV27 to TRBJ2-2; D might be TRBD2 (6 bases). V was cut by 5 bases and J by 7 bases, with 17 bases left in between. The CDR3 spans 15 residues. Germline V CDR1 and CDR2: MNHEY, SMNVEV (reference sequence). The CDR3 loop is CASSTLASVDGELFF. For the CDR3, the DNA is TGTGCCAGCAGTACCCTAGCGTCGGTCGACGGGGAGCTGTTTTTT.

V usage is TRBV29-1 and J usage is TRBJ2-1; D unclear. The germline V gene has CDR1 SQVTM and CDR2 ANQGSEA. Trimming shortened V by 2 bases and J by 6 bases, and 17 bases separated the two germline ends. This CDR3 has 15 amino acids. The CDR3 DNA sequence: TGCAGCGTTGAATCCCCTACCACGGCTCTCAATGAGCAGTTCTTC. This encodes CSVESPTTALNEQFF.

This clonotype has just one count. The chain couples TRBV12-3 or TRBV12-4 to TRBJ2-3, with 11 bases lining up with TRBD2. Trimming cost V 6 bases and J 4 bases; bases outside gene matches: 12. The CDR3 covers 17 residues. The CDR3 DNA reads as TGTGCCAGCAGCCTAAACCTAGCGGGAGGTAGTGCAGATACGCAGTATTTT. It specifies CASSLNLAGGSADTQYF.